What follows are 24 T cell receptor beta chains derived from one specimen sequenced in a study of blood T cell repertoires in COVID-19. Assay: immunoSEQ multiplex PCR; the TCRdb copy retains only in-frame clones and omits some. Altogether around 230,000 clones are present, approximately 88% being singletons, with the ten largest covering 25% to 35%. Sample: peripheral blood. These receptors were collected from a man aged 35 to 55 with acute or convalescent COVID-19.

The rearrangement links TRBV5-1 to TRBJ1-1; a possible D gene is TRBD1 (5 bases). CDR1 is SGHRS, CDR2 YFSETQ, per germline. V gave up 1 base and J gave up 3 bases, with 10 bases separating them. The CDR3 contains 14 residues. CDR3 in DNA: TGCGCCAGCAGCTTGAACGGGGGGGACACTGAAGCTTTCTTT. This gives the protein CASSLNGGDTEAFF.

V is TRBV6-5 and J is TRBJ1-2; 8 nucleotides line up with TRBD1. Trimming removed 5 bases from V and 4 bases from J; junction bases left unmatched: 6. Germline assignment: CDR1 MNHEY and CDR2 SVGAGI. The CDR3 is 14 amino acids. The CDR3 protein is CASSPGGWLYGYTF. The CDR3 DNA sequence: TGTGCCAGCAGTCCAGGGGGCTGGCTCTATGGCTACACCTTC.

The chain uses TRBV4-3 and TRBJ2-1, with D perhaps TRBD1 (6 bases). The CDR3 is 13 amino acids. Germline-derived CDR1 and CDR2 are LGHNA and YSLEER. The V end was cut by 0 bases, the J end by 13 bases, with 13 bases between. CDR3 sequence (DNA): TGCGCCAGCAGCCAAGATCTAAGGGACAAACAGTTCTTC. Protein sequence: CASSQDLRDKQFF.

The gene calls are TRBV19 and TRBJ2-3, with 9 bases matching TRBD2. The CDR3 covers 16 residues. Per the germline V gene, CDR1 is LNHDA and CDR2 is SQIVND (reference sequence). J lost 5 bases, V lost 3 bases, and 9 bases had no gene match. The CDR3 DNA reads as TGTGCCAGTAGTATGACTAGCGGCAGCAATTTAGATACGCAGTATTTT. It is translated as CASSMTSGSNLDTQYF.

This chain connects TRBV7-9 to TRBJ1-2, with a possible D match to TRBD1 (5 bases). Germline V CDR1 and CDR2: SEHNR, FQNEAQ (reference sequence). The length of the CDR3 is 17 residues. Trimming pared 3 bases from V and 5 bases from J, leaving 22 bases between. The CDR3, as DNA: TGTGCCAGCAGCTTTAAGGGAAGCTCAGGGCTCTCGTATGGCTACACCTTC. It translates to CASSFKGSSGLSYGYTF.

The chain couples TRBV9 to TRBJ2-7; 11 bases align to TRBD2. This CDR3 has 15 amino acids. The germline V gene has CDR1 SGDLS and CDR2 YYNGEE. J lost 3 bases, V lost 4 bases, and 6 bases had no gene match. As DNA, the CDR3 is TGTGCCAGCAGCCCGGGACTAGCGGCCCACTACGAGCAGTACTTC. Translated, it gives CASSPGLAAHYEQYF.

This clone appeared a few times. The chain uses TRBV9 and TRBJ2-3, with D possibly TRBD2 on 6 matching bases. This CDR3 contains 16 residues. Between the trimmed V and J ends, which lost 4 bases and 2 bases, there was a span of 17 bases. The germline V gene encodes CDR1 SGDLS and CDR2 YYNGEE. CDR3 nucleotide sequence: TGTGCCAGCAGCACCTCGGGACTCAGAACCACAGATACGCAGTATTTT. Its translation is CASSTSGLRTTDTQYF.

As regards this clone: One end of the junction does not line up with germline, which may come from a read error. This rearrangement joins TRBV7-9 to TRBJ2-7, with TRBD1 identical over 7 bases. Germline V gene data show CDR1 as SEHNR and CDR2 as FQNEAQ (reference sequence). The CDR3 runs 11 residues. The CDR3 nucleotides are TGTGCCAGCAGCTTAGCAGGACAGGCTGACTTC. As protein: CASSLAGQADF. The whole variable domain, remainder taken from reference TRBV7-9 and TRBJ2-7, is DTGVSQNPRHKITKRGQNVTFRCDPISEHNRLYWYRQTLGQGPEFLTYFQNEAQLEKSRLLSDRFSAERPKGSFSTLEIQRTEQGDSAMYLCASSLAGQADFGPGTRLTVT.

V usage is TRBV27 and J usage is TRBJ1-2, with D possibly matching TRBD1 (5 bases). V lost 5 bases to trimming and J lost 1 base, with 14 bases between them. Germline V CDR1 and CDR2: MNHEY, SMNVEV (reference sequence). The CDR3 is 15 amino acids. CDR3 DNA: TGTGCCAGCAGTACCCAGCAGGGTTTTAACTATGGCTACACCTTC. Residues: CASSTQQGFNYGYTF.

This rearrangement joins TRBV18 to TRBJ1-1; no firm D call. Trimming cost V 2 bases and J 8 bases, with 9 bases left between them. CDR1 and CDR2 (germline): KGHSH, LQKENI. This CDR3 has 12 residues. The CDR3, as DNA: TGTGCCAGCTCACCAGCGGCCGGGGAAGCTTTCTTT. Amino acids: CASSPAAGEAFF.

This clone has just one count. The rearrangement joins TRBV28 to TRBJ1-1, with D maybe TRBD1 (5 bases). V was clipped by 6 bases and J by 8 bases, with 13 bases between them. CDR1 is MDHEN, CDR2 SYDVKM, per germline. There are 12 residues in the CDR3. Written as DNA, the CDR3 is TGTGCCAGCAGCGCCCCTCGGGGGGAAGCTTTCTTT. The encoded protein is CASSAPRGEAFF. The whole variable domain, filled in from reference TRBV28 and TRBJ1-1, reads DVKVTQSSRYLVKRTGEKVFLECVQDMDHENMFWYRQDPGLGLRLIYFSYDVKMKEKGDIPEGYSVSREKKERFSLILESASTNQTSMYLCASSAPRGEAFFGQGTRLTVV.

This chain joins TRBV6-2 or TRBV6-3 and TRBJ1-2; D perhaps matches TRBD1 (5 bases). The germline CDR1 and CDR2 sequences are MNHEY and SVGEGT. V shed 1 base and J shed 14 bases, with 11 bases lying between them. CDR3 size: 11 residues. The CDR3 DNA follows: TGTGCCAGCAGTTACTGGGGCAGGGCAACCTTC. This gives the protein CASSYWGRATF.

The V and J genes are TRBV19 and TRBJ1-3, with TRBD1 as a possible D gene (6 bases). This CDR3 is built from 16 residues. The V end lost 2 bases, the J end lost 2 bases, and 13 bases lay between the germline ends. The germline V gene encodes CDR1 LNHDA and CDR2 SQIVND (reference sequence). CDR3 DNA: TGTGCCAGTAGTATAACACAGGGAGGGCCTGGAAACACCATATATTTT. Translating gives CASSITQGGPGNTIYF. The entire variable domain, with the rest obtained from reference TRBV19 and TRBJ1-3, is as follows: DGGITQSPKYLFRKEGQNVTLSCEQNLNHDAMYWYRQDPGQGLRLIYYSQIVNDFQKGDIAEGYSVSREKKESFPLTVTSAQKNPTAFYLCASSITQGGPGNTIYFGEGSWLTVV.

The chain is built from TRBV7-9 and TRBJ1-2; TRBD1 aligns across 7 bases. CDR1 and CDR2 from the germline V gene are SEHNR and FQNEAQ (reference sequence). The trim removed 5 bases at V and 2 bases at J, leaving 8 bases unmatched. There are 15 residues in the CDR3. The CDR3 sequence is CASSPPGQVNYGYTF. The CDR3 DNA sequence: TGTGCCAGCAGCCCACCCGGACAGGTGAACTATGGCTACACCTTC.

CDR3 DNA sequence: TGTGCCAGCAGCCTAGCGGCCACAGATACGCAGTATTTT. Translation: CASSLAATDTQYF. The chain joins TRBV6-5 to TRBJ2-3; 7 nucleotides line up with TRBD2. CDR3 length equals 13 residues. In germline, CDR1 is MNHEY, CDR2 SVGAGI. With 6 bases clipped from V and 2 bases from J, the junction kept 2 bases outside the gene matches.

The chain links TRBV12-3 or TRBV12-4 to TRBJ2-1; D perhaps matches TRBD2 (5 bases). CDR3 length: 13 amino acids. Trimming stripped 6 bases from V and 0 bases from J, with 6 bases between. The CDR3 loop reads CASRTISYNEQFF. The CDR3 nucleotides read TGTGCCAGCAGGACTATCTCCTACAATGAGCAGTTCTTC.

The V gene is TRBV19, the J gene TRBJ2-2, with TRBD2 matching 8 bases. Per germline, CDR1 LNHDA and CDR2 SQIVND (reference sequence). V gave up 6 bases and J gave up 8 bases; unmatched junction bases: 8. The CDR3 has 14 residues. The CDR3 DNA reads TGTGCCAGTAGGTCCAGCGGGAGTATTGGGGAGCTGTTTTTT. This sequence encodes CASRSSGSIGELFF.

CDR3 protein: CASSINGNTEAFF. The CDR3 region has the DNA TGTGCCAGCAGTATCAACGGGAACACTGAAGCTTTCTTT. This rearrangement joins TRBV2 to TRBJ1-1; D not certain. Germline CDR1 and CDR2: SNHLY and FYNNEI. V lost 5 bases and J lost 1, with 8 bases in between. CDR3 length: 13 residues.

This chain links TRBV5-1 with TRBJ1-1; no clear D gene. The germline V gene encodes CDR1 SGHRS and CDR2 YFSETQ. The CDR3 runs 16 residues. V was cut by 0 bases and J by 4 bases, with 16 bases left in between. For the CDR3, the DNA is TGCGCCAGCAGCTTGGGGAATTTGGGCGTCCCCACTGAAGCTTTCTTT. Protein product: CASSLGNLGVPTEAFF. The full variable domain, its missing parts supplied by reference TRBV5-1 and TRBJ1-1, is KAGVTQTPRYLIKTRGQQVTLSCSPISGHRSVSWYQQTPGQGLQFLFEYFSETQRNKGNFPGRFSGRQFSNSRSEMNVSTLELGDSALYLCASSLGNLGVPTEAFFGQGTRLTVV.

The chain has TRBV10-3 and TRBJ1-3; TRBD1 agrees at 8 bases. The germline V gene encodes CDR1 ENHRY and CDR2 SYGVKD. V shed 7 bases and J 6 bases; nucleotides not matched to a gene: 8. The CDR3 length is 14 residues. In DNA, the CDR3 is TGTGCCATCAAAACTACAGGGGGTGAAAACACCATATATTTT. Protein sequence: CAIKTTGGENTIYF.

This clone was observed a handful of times. The chain is built from TRBV27 and TRBJ2-7; 9 bases match TRBD1. V lost 3 bases and J lost 2; bases outside the gene matches: 2. CDR1 is MNHEY, CDR2 SMNVEV, per germline (reference sequence). The CDR3 loop spans 14 amino acids. CDR3 nucleotides: TGTGCCAGCAGTTTCGGACAGGGGACCTACGAGCAGTACTTC. Its protein product is CASSFGQGTYEQYF.

This clone was detected only once. V usage is TRBV28 and J usage is TRBJ1-1; TRBD1 agrees at 9 bases. The V gene end was trimmed by 2 bases and the J gene end by 5 bases; junction bases not matched to a gene: 6. The CDR3 is 15 residues long. Looked up from germline, CDR1 is MDHEN and CDR2 is SYDVKM. The CDR3 reads CASSLPGTGWTEAFF. CDR3 DNA: TGTGCCAGCAGTTTACCGGGGACAGGGTGGACTGAAGCTTTCTTT.

The chain has TRBV4-1 and TRBJ2-3; TRBD2 aligns across 15 bases. The CDR3 is 18 amino acids. The V gene end was trimmed by 4 bases and the J gene end by 2 bases; junction bases not matched to a gene: 7. Germline CDR1 MGHRA, CDR2 YSYEKL. This CDR3 reads CASSLRGLAGGATDTQYF. CDR3 sequence (DNA): TGCGCCAGCAGCCTACGGGGACTAGCGGGAGGAGCCACAGATACGCAGTATTTT.

The table lists this clone with a count of one. This chain uses TRBV3-1 (or the pseudogene TRBV3-2) with TRBJ2-7, with D tentatively TRBD1 (6 bases). V was shortened by 4 bases and J by 4 bases, with 14 bases between the two germline ends. This CDR3 region has 14 residues. Per the germline V gene, CDR1 is LGHDT and CDR2 is YNNKEL (reference sequence). CDR3 residues: CASSPRTESYEQYF. The DNA for the CDR3 is TGTGCCAGCAGCCCTCGGACAGAGAGTTACGAGCAGTACTTC.